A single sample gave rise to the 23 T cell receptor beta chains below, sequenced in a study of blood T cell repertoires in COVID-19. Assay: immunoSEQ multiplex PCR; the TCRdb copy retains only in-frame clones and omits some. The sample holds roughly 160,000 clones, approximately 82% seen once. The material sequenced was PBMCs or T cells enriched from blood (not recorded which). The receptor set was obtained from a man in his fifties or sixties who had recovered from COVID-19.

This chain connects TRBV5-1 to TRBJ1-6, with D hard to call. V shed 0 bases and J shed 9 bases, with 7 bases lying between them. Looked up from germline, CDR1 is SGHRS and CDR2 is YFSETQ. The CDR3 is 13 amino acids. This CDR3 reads CASSLEEGSPLHF. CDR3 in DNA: TGCGCCAGCAGCTTGGAAGAGGGTTCACCCCTCCACTTT.

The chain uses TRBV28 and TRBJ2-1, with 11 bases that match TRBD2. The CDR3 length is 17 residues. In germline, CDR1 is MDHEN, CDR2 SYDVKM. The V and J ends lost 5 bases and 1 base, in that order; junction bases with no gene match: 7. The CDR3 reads CASSPETSGASYNEQFF. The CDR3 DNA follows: TGTGCCAGCAGTCCCGAGACTAGCGGGGCATCCTACAATGAGCAGTTCTTC.

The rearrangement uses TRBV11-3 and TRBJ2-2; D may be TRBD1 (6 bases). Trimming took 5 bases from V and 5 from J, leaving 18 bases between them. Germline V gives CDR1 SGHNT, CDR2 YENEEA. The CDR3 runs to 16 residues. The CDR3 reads CASSLRPRGTTGELFF. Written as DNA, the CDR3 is TGTGCCAGCAGCCTTCGCCCACGAGGGACAACCGGGGAGCTGTTTTTT.

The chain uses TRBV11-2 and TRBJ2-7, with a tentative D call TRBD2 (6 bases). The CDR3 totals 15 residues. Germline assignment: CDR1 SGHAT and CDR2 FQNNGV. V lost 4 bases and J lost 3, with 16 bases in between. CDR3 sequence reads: CASSSTSRTDYEQYF. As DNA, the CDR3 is TGTGCCAGCAGCTCCACTAGCCGGACTGACTACGAGCAGTACTTC.

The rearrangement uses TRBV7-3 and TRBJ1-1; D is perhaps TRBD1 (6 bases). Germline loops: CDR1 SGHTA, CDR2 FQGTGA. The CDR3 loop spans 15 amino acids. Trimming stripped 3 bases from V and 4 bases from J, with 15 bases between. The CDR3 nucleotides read TGTGCCAGCAGCTTGTCAGGGGCAAGTGGCACTGAAGCTTTCTTT. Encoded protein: CASSLSGASGTEAFF.

CDR3 nucleotide sequence: TGTGCCAGCAGCGTTTCTACAGGGTTTGGGAATGGCTACACCTTC. Translated, it gives CASSVSTGFGNGYTF. V and J are TRBV9 and TRBJ1-2, with a weak D call TRBD1 (6 bases). The ends were cut back, 2 bases at V and 6 bases at J, with 17 bases in the middle. Germline V lookup: CDR1 SGDLS, CDR2 YYNGEE. The CDR3 has 15 residues.

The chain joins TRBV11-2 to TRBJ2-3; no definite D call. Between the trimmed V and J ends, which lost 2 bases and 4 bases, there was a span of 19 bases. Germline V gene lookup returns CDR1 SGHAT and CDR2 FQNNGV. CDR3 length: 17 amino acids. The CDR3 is CASSLKFGALLADTQYF. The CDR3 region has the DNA TGTGCCAGCAGCTTAAAGTTTGGAGCGTTGCTTGCAGATACGCAGTATTTT.

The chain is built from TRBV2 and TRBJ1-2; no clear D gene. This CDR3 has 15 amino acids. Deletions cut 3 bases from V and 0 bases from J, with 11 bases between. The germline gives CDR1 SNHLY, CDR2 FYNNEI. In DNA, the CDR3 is TGTGCCAGCAGTGAGGCTAGGCAAACTAACTATGGCTACACCTTC. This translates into CASSEARQTNYGYTF.

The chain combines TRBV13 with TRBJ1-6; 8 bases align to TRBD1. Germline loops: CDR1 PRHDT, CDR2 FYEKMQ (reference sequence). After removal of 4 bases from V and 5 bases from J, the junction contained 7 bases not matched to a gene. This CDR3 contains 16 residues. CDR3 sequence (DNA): TGTGCCAGCAGCTCAGGGGGCGTGACCAATAATTCACCCCTCCACTTT. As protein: CASSSGGVTNNSPLHF. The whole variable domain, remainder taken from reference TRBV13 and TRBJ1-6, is AAGVIQSPRHLIKEKRETATLKCYPIPRHDTVYWYQQGPGQDPQFLISFYEKMQSDKGSIPDRFSAQQFSDYHSELNMSSLELGDSALYFCASSSGGVTNNSPLHFGNGTRLTVT.

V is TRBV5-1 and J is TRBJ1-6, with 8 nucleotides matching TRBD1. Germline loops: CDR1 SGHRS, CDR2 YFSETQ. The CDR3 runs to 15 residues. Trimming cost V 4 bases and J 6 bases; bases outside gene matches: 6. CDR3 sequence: CASSQVQGGNSPLHF. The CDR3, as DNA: TGCGCCAGCAGCCAAGTACAGGGGGGTAATTCACCCCTCCACTTT.

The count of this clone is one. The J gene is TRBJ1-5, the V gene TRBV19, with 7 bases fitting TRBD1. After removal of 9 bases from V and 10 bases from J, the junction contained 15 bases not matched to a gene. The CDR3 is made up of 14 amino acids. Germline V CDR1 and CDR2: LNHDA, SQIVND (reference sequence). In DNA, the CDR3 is TGTGCCAGCAGCGCAGGGACAGCGGACCTACCCCAGCATTTT. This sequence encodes CASSAGTADLPQHF.

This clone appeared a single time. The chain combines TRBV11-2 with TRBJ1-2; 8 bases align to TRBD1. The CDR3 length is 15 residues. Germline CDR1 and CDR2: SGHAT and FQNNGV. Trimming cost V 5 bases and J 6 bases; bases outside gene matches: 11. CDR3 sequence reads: CASSTDRTGGNGYTF. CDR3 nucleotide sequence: TGTGCCAGCAGCACCGACCGTACAGGGGGTAATGGCTACACCTTC. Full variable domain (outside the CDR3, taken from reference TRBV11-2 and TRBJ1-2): EAGVAQSPRYKIIEKRQSVAFWCNPISGHATLYWYQQILGQGPKLLIQFQNNGVVDDSQLPKDRFSAERLKGVDSTLKIQPAKLEDSAVYLCASSTDRTGGNGYTFGSGTRLTVV.

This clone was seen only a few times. The CDR3 DNA follows: TGTGCCAGCAGTTTATTACAGGGCTTAAGGGAAAAACTGTTTTTT. The encoded protein is CASSLLQGLREKLFF. The chain carries TRBV6-5 and TRBJ1-4; possible D gene TRBD1, 6 bases. This CDR3 comprises 15 residues. Germline V gene sequence: CDR1 MNHEY, CDR2 SVGAGI. The V and J ends lost 4 bases and 8 bases respectively, with 17 bases between them.

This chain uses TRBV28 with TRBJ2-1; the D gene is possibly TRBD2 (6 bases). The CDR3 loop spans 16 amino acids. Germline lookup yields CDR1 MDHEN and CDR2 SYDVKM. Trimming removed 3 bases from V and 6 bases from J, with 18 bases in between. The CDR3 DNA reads TGTGCCAGCAGTTTTACGGGCGGGACCGGGAGCAATGAGCAGTTCTTC. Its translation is CASSFTGGTGSNEQFF.

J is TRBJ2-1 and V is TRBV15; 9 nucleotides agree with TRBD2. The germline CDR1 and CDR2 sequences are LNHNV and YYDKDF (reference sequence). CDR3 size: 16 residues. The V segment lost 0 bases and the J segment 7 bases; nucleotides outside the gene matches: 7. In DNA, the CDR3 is TGTGCCACCAGCAGAGATCTCGGCGGGAGGGTTAATGAGCAGTTCTTC. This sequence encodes CATSRDLGGRVNEQFF.

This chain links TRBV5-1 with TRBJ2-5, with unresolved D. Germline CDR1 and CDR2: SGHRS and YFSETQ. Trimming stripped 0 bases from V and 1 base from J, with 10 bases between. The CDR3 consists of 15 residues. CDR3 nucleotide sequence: TGCGCCAGCAGCTTGGTCCCCCAGATCCAAGAGACCCAGTACTTC. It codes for CASSLVPQIQETQYF.

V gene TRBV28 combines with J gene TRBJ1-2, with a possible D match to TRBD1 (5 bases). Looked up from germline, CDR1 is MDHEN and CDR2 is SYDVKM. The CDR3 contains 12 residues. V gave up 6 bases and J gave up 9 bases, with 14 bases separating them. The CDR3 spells CASRPGFESYTF. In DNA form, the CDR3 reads TGTGCCAGCAGACCAGGGTTTGAGAGCTACACCTTC.

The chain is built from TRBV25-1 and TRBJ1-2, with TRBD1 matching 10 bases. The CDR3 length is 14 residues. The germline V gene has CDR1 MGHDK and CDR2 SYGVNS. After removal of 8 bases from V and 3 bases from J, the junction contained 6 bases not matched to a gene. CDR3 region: CASRGQGIYYGYTF. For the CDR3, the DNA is TGTGCCAGCCGGGGACAGGGGATTTACTATGGCTACACCTTC.

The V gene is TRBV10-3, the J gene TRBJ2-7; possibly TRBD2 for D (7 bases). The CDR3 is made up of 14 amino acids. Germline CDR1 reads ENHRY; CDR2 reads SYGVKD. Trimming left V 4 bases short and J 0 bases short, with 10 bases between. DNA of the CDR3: TGTGCCATCAGTGCGGGGGGCTACTCCTACGAGCAGTACTTC. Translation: CAISAGGYSYEQYF.

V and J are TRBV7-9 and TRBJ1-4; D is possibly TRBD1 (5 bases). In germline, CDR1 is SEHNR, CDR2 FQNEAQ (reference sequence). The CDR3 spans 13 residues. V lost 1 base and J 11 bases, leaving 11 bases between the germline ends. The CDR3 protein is CASSLVGGNKLFF. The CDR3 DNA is TGTGCCAGCAGCTTAGTCGGGGGTAACAAACTGTTTTTT.

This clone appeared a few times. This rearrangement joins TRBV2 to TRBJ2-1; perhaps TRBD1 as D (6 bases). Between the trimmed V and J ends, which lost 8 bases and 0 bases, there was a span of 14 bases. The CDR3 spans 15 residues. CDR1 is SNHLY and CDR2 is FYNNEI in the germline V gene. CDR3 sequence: CASFSRGFSYNEQFF. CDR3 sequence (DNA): TGTGCCAGCTTTAGCAGGGGATTCTCCTACAATGAGCAGTTCTTC.

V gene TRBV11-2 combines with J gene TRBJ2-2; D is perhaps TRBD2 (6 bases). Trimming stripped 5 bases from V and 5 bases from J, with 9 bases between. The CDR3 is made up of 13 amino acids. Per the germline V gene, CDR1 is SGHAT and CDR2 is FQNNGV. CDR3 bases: TGTGCCAGCAGCCCCCGGGAGACCGGGGAGCTGTTTTTT. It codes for CASSPRETGELFF.

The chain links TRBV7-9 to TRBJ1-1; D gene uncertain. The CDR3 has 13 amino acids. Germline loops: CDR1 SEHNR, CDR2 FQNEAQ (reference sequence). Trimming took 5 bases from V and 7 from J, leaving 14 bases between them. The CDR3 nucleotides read TGTGCCAGCAGCGTCGACTACGCCCTTGAAGCTTTCTTT. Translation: CASSVDYALEAFF.